This T cell receptor beta chain was documented in a study of type 1 regulatory T cells. One entry per CDR3 protein results from TCRdb running MiXCR on the reads. The sample records about 68,000 distinct CDR3 sequences, 50% to 70% being singletons. Note on this clonotype: What it binds is not known.

Trimming removed 1 base at V and 6 bases at J, with 13 bases between. CDR1 is LGHDT and CDR2 is YNNKEL in the germline V gene (reference sequence). The CDR3 covers 14 residues. Graft donor-derived T-allo10 cells were described as host-alloantigen-specific, anergic, and alloantigen-specifically suppressive. The sample comprised cultured T cells, either the whole culture or a sorted T cell fraction (not recorded which). The subset was: Tr1-enriched cell product generated in vitro against host alloantigens. The V gene is TRBV3-1, the J gene TRBJ2-7, with a weak D call TRBD2 (5 bases). The clonotype comes from a human donor in good health. The CDR3 nucleotides are TGTGCCAGCAGCCAAGGAGGGCGGGCAAGCGAGCAGTACTTC. It translates to CASSQGGRASEQYF.